These 10 T cell receptor beta chains share one sample of origin, sequenced in a study of blood T cells in healthy people across ages. Primed by a sample-barcoded 5' primer and a J-beta primer mix, a second PCR proceeded for roughly 7 to 11 cycles. TCRdb processed the 5' RACE reads anew with MiXCR; each CDR3 protein has one entry. The table lists roughly 500,000 distinct CDR3 sequences, roughly a quarter of them singletons, with about a fifth in the top ten. The sequencing sample was made of blood. The receptors here all came from a woman in her 70s in good health.

The table lists this clonotype with many counts. This rearrangement joins TRBV11-2 to TRBJ2-5; no reliable D call. Per germline, CDR1 SGHAT and CDR2 FQNNGV. Trimming stripped 7 bases from V and 5 bases from J, with 14 bases between. The CDR3 has 13 amino acids. As DNA, the CDR3 is TGTGCCAGCACCTCGGTGGGTCGCGAGACCCAGTACTTC. It specifies CASTSVGRETQYF.

V and J are TRBV7-2 and TRBJ1-2; D is undetermined. CDR1 is SGHTA, CDR2 FQGNSA, per germline. The CDR3 is 13 amino acids. The V and J ends lost 2 bases and 2 bases respectively, with 6 bases between them. The CDR3 loop reads CASSLSFNYGYTF. DNA for the CDR3: TGTGCCAGCAGCTTATCGTTCAACTATGGCTACACCTTC.

In this sample, this clonotype turned up a few times. This rearrangement joins TRBV5-5 to TRBJ2-7, with D perhaps matching TRBD1 or TRBD2 (5 bases each). This CDR3 spans 14 amino acids. Germline CDR1 is SGHKS and CDR2 is YYEKEE (reference sequence). The germline V and J ends were trimmed by 0 bases and 9 bases, with 16 bases remaining between them. Written as DNA, the CDR3 is TGTGCCAGCAGCTTGGACGGAGGACATCTAGTGCAGTACTTC. Its translation: CASSLDGGHLVQYF.

The chain combines TRBV6-2 or TRBV6-3 with TRBJ2-1, with D possibly called TRBD1 or TRBD2 (6 bases each). This CDR3 is built from 12 residues. Germline V gene sequence: CDR1 MNHEY, CDR2 SVGEGT. The V gene lost 4 bases and the J gene lost 13 bases, with 14 bases spanning the gap. The CDR3 protein is CASSLGGPSQFF. DNA of the CDR3: TGTGCCAGCAGTTTAGGGGGGCCTTCACAGTTCTTC.

This clonotype was seen a few times. CDR3 amino acids: CSARGRRVRNEQFF. As DNA, the CDR3 is TGCAGTGCTAGAGGAAGGAGAGTGAGAAATGAGCAGTTCTTC. The chain joins TRBV20-1 to TRBJ2-1; D not resolved. Germline lookup yields CDR1 DFQATT and CDR2 SNEGSKA (reference sequence). V was pared by 1 base and J by 7 bases, with 14 bases between. The CDR3 loop spans 14 amino acids.

This chain uses TRBV5-1 with TRBJ1-4, with 7 bases matching TRBD1. The V gene's germline CDR1 is SGHRS and CDR2 YFSETQ. The CDR3 loop spans 15 amino acids. Trimming took 4 bases from V and 6 from J; bases not matched to a gene: 9. CDR3 protein: CASSPEGARHEKLFF. For the CDR3, the DNA is TGCGCCAGCAGCCCGGAGGGGGCGAGGCATGAAAAACTGTTTTTT.

This clonotype was seen only once. The conserved closing phenylalanine or tryptophan is absent in this CDR3, likely reflecting a read error. The chain recombines TRBV29-1 with TRBJ2-7; D perhaps matches TRBD2 (5 bases). The CDR3 has 13 amino acids. Per the germline V gene, CDR1 is SQVTM and CDR2 is ANQGSEA. As DNA, the CDR3 is TGCAGCGCTGAAAATGAGGGTTTCGGCGAGCAGTACTAC. It codes for CSAENEGFGEQYY.

The chain joins TRBV19 to TRBJ1-5, with D possibly TRBD1 on 5 matching bases. The CDR3 extends over 14 amino acids. V was pared by 4 bases and J by 11 bases, with 18 bases between. Germline CDR1 reads LNHDA; CDR2 reads SQIVND (reference sequence). DNA of the CDR3: TGTGCCAGTAGTACGGGACGGGGTAAATGGGCCCAGCATTTT. Residues: CASSTGRGKWAQHF.

This clonotype was detected only a few times. The rearrangement uses TRBV12-3 or TRBV12-4 and TRBJ2-1; D not certain. CDR3 length equals 14 residues. V lost 4 bases and J 3 bases, leaving 10 bases between the germline ends. The CDR3 reads CASSSSPRYNEQFF. Written as DNA, the CDR3 is TGTGCCAGCAGTTCGTCCCCCCGCTACAATGAGCAGTTCTTC.

This clonotype showed up just once. The junction and the germline gene differ at one end; a read error may be behind it. The rearrangement uses TRBV6-2 or TRBV6-3 and TRBJ1-1, with a possible D match to TRBD1 (6 bases). This CDR3 has 14 amino acids. Per the germline V gene, CDR1 is MNHEY and CDR2 is SVGEGT. The CDR3, as DNA: TGTGCCAGCAACCCCGGGCAGGGGAGGACTGTAGCTTTCTTT. Its protein product is CASNPGQGRTVAFF.